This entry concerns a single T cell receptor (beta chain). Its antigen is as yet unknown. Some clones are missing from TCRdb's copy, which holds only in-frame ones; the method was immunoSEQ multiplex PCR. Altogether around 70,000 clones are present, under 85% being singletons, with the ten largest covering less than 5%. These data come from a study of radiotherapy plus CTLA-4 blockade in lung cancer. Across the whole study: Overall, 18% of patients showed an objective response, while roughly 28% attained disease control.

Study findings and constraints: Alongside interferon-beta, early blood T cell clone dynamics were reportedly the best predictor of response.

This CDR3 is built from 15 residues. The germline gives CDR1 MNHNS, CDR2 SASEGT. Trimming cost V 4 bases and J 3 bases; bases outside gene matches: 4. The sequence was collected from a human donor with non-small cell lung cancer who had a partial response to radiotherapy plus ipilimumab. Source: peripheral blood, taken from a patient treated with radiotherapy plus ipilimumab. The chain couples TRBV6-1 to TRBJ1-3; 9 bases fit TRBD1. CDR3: CASSGTGVGGNTIYF. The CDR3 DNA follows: TGTGCCAGCAGTGGGACAGGGGTGGGTGGAAACACCATATATTTT.